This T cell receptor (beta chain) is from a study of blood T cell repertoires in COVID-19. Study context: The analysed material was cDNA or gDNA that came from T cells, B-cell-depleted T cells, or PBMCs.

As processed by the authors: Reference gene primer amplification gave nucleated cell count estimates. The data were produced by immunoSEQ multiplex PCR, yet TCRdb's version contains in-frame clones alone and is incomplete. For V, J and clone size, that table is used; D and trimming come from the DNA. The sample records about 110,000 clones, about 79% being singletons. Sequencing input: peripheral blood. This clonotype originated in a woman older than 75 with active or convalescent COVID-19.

The CDR3 spells CASSFYGTNQGYTF. The CDR3 DNA reads as TGTGCCAGCAGCTTTTACGGGACAAACCAAGGCTACACCTTC. V is TRBV7-2 and J is TRBJ1-2; D is perhaps TRBD1 (6 bases). V dropped 3 bases and J dropped 8 bases, with 16 bases sitting between them. The germline CDR1 and CDR2 sequences are SGHTA and FQGNSA. The CDR3 length is 14 residues. The full variable domain, with the rest looked up from reference TRBV7-2 and TRBJ1-2, is GAGVSQSPSNKVTEKGKDVELRCDPISGHTALYWYRQSLGQGLEFLIYFQGNSAPDKSGLPSDRFSAERTGGSVSTLTIQRTQQEDSAVYLCASSFYGTNQGYTFGSGTRLTVV.